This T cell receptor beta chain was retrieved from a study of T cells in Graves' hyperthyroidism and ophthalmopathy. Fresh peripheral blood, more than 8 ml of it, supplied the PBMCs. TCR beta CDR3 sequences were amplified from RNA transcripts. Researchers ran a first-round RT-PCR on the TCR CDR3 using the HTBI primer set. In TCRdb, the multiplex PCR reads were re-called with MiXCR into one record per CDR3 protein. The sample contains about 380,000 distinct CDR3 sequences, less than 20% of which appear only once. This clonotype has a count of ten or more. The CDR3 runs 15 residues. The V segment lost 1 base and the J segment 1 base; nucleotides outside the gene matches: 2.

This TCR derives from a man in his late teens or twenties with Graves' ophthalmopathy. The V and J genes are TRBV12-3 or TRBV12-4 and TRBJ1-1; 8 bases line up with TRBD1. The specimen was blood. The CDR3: CASSLGQGRNTEAFF. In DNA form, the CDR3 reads TGTGCCAGCAGTTTAGGACAGGGGAGGAACACTGAAGCTTTCTTT.